This T cell receptor beta chain was observed in a study of blood T cell repertoires in COVID-19. Looking at the study overall: Donors in the United States, Italy and Spain gave samples during acute or convalescent COVID-19. Nucleic acid was either cDNA or gDNA, and it came from T cells, B-cell-depleted T cells, or PBMCs.

Per the study methods: Using reference gene primer amplification, nucleated cell counts were estimated. Sequencing was performed with immunoSEQ multiplex PCR; in TCRdb, only in-frame clones are kept and a portion is missing. V and J calls and clone size are those listed in that table; D and trimming were worked out from the DNA. Seen here are around 170,000 clones, 89% observed once, and the top ten hold approximately 2%. CDR1 SQVTM and CDR2 ANQGSEA come from the germline V gene. This CDR3 contains 12 residues. Trimming shortened V by 6 bases and J by 5 bases, and 13 bases separated the two germline ends.

The clonotype was recovered from a man aged 18 to 29 who had recovered from COVID-19. V and J are TRBV29-1 and TRBJ2-5; D gene ambiguous. Sequencing input: peripheral blood. Written as DNA, the CDR3 is TGCAGCGTGGTAGGATATAGCGAGACCCAGTACTTC. Translating it yields CSVVGYSETQYF.